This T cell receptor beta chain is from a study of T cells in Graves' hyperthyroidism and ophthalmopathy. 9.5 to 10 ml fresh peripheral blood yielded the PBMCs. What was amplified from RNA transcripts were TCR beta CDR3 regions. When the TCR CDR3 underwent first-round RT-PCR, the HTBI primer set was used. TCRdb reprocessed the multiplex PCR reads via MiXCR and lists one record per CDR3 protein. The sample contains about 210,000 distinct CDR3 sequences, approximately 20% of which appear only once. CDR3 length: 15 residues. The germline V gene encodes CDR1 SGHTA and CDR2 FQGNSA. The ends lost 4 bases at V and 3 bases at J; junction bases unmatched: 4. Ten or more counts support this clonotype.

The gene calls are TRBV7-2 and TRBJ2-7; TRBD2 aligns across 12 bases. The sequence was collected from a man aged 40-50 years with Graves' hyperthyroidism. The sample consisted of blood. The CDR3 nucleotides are TGTGCCAGCAGCTCCAAACTAGCGGGGGGCTACGAGCAGTACTTC. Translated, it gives CASSSKLAGGYEQYF.